In this sample, the clone carrying this T cell receptor beta chain turned up a few times. Its antigen remains unknown. This CDR3 contains 14 residues. CDR1 SNHLY and CDR2 FYNNEI come from the germline V gene. J gave up 1 base and V 6 bases, and 5 bases lay outside the gene matches. Method: immunoSEQ multiplex PCR; TCRdb's copy keeps in-frame clones and lacks some. The sample has tens of thousands of clones, approximately 60% seen once; the top ten hold 12%. The sample is drawn from a study of T cells in narcolepsy. The overall study: Enrolled donors included narcolepsy type 1 or type 2 patients and healthy controls. Study conclusions and caveats: No autoreactive T cell clone sequences appeared in some memory CD4+ repertoires. Autoreactive HCRT-specific and TRIB2-specific clonotypes were marked in same-patient CSF-versus-blood CD4+ comparisons.

This sequence was found in a human donor in good health. What was sequenced was memory (CD45RA-) CD4+ T cells from blood. The J gene is TRBJ1-1, the V gene TRBV2; 7 bases line up with TRBD1. The CDR3 protein is CASSPTGRNTEAFF. The CDR3 DNA sequence: TGTGCCAGCAGCCCGACAGGGCGGAACACTGAAGCTTTCTTT.